The 27 T cell receptor beta chains listed next were all sequenced from one sample in a study of T-cell memory formation after mild COVID-19. TCRdb reprocessed the 5' RACE reads via MiXCR and lists one record per CDR3 protein. The sample has about 290,000 distinct CDR3 sequences, 15% seen once; the top ten hold 22%. Sequenced: PBMCs or a T cell subset sorted from them (not recorded which). The receptor source for this set is a man between 18 and 35 years old who had mild COVID-19 (a few samples of this study predate the infection). Cell type and time point are not known.

This clonotype was counted ten times or more. The chain uses TRBV28 and TRBJ2-7, with 9 bases fitting TRBD1. V lost 5 bases to trimming and J lost 1 base; unmatched junction nucleotides: 6. Germline CDR1 and CDR2: MDHEN and SYDVKM. CDR3 size: 15 residues. The CDR3 nucleotides read TGTGCCAGCAGTCCACCCGGGACAGGGTCCTACGAGCAGTACGTC. This encodes CASSPPGTGSYEQYV.

The genes are TRBV7-2 and TRBJ2-1, with no clear D. The CDR3 runs to 12 residues. The ends were cut back, 5 bases at V and 9 bases at J, with 11 bases in the middle. CDR1 SGHTA and CDR2 FQGNSA come from the germline V gene. The CDR3 DNA is TGTGCCAGCAGCGCCCCGATGTTTGAGCAGTTCTTC. Translating gives CASSAPMFEQFF.

The chain is built from TRBV5-6 and TRBJ2-5; the match to TRBD2 covers 8 bases. Germline V lookup: CDR1 SGHDT, CDR2 YYEEEE. The CDR3 length is 16 residues. With 3 bases clipped from V and 0 bases from J, the junction kept 7 bases outside the gene matches. The CDR3 protein is CASSSALAENQETQYF. DNA of the CDR3: TGTGCCAGCAGCTCCGCACTAGCGGAGAACCAAGAGACCCAGTACTTC.

The chain uses TRBV5-1 and TRBJ1-1; the D gene is possibly TRBD1 (6 bases). V dropped 4 bases and J dropped 5 bases, with 12 bases sitting between them. The germline CDR1 and CDR2 sequences are SGHRS and YFSETQ. The CDR3 extends over 13 amino acids. The CDR3 sequence: CASSTVQGTEAFF. CDR3 DNA sequence: TGCGCCAGCAGCACTGTACAGGGAACTGAAGCTTTCTTT. Full variable domain (rest looked up from reference TRBV5-1 and TRBJ1-1): KAGVTQTPRYLIKTRGQQVTLSCSPISGHRSVSWYQQTPGQGLQFLFEYFSETQRNKGNFPGRFSGRQFSNSRSEMNVSTLELGDSALYLCASSTVQGTEAFFGQGTRLTVV.

This rearrangement joins TRBV10-3 to TRBJ2-7; D unresolved. Germline V CDR1 and CDR2: ENHRY, SYGVKD. The CDR3 sequence is 13 residues long. The V and J ends lost 4 bases and 3 bases respectively, with 10 bases between them. The CDR3 DNA is TGTGCCATCAGTGCCAACTACATCTACGAGCAGTACTTC. Encoded protein: CAISANYIYEQYF.

In this sample, this clonotype turned up a few times. This chain joins TRBV24-1 and TRBJ2-2; D is perhaps TRBD2 (5 bases). Trimming cost V 3 bases and J 5 bases, with 15 bases left between them. The CDR3 sequence is 16 residues long. Per germline, CDR1 KGHDR and CDR2 SFDVKD. The CDR3 sequence is CATSDGPGPGTGELFF. The DNA of the CDR3 is TGTGCCACCAGTGATGGACCGGGCCCGGGAACCGGGGAGCTGTTTTTT.

This clonotype showed up just a few times. This rearrangement joins TRBV9 to TRBJ2-3; D gene unclear. The germline V and J ends were trimmed by 7 bases and 6 bases, with 9 bases remaining between them. The CDR3 consists of 11 residues. Germline CDR1 SGDLS, CDR2 YYNGEE. Here the CDR3 DNA reads TGTGCCAGCGGAGACTTTGATACGCAGTATTTT. The encoded protein is CASGDFDTQYF.

This clonotype was observed a handful of times. The J gene is TRBJ2-1, the V gene TRBV3-2; the D call of TRBD1 is as the table states it, not checked on the DNA. TRBV3-2 counts as a pseudogene. The CDR3 loop spans 16 amino acids. The CDR3 spells CASSPSTQGRNNEQFF. CDR3 nucleotide sequence: TGTGCCAGCAGCCCATCTACACAAGGGCGGAACAATGAGCAGTTCTTC.

Here the CDR3 DNA reads TGTGCCAGCAGTTCCCTCTCGGGGTCCCATCAGCCCCAGCATTTT. Translation: CASSSLSGSHQPQHF. This chain links TRBV6-2 or TRBV6-3 with TRBJ1-5; no clear D. V lost 4 bases, J lost 5 bases, and 15 bases lay in between. The CDR3 covers 15 residues. CDR1 and CDR2 (germline): MNHEY, SVGEGT.

This clonotype has only a few counts. The chain couples TRBV4-3 to TRBJ2-7; 8 bases are shared with TRBD2. The CDR3 contains 15 residues. Trimming cost V 1 base and J 0 bases; bases outside gene matches: 2. Germline CDR1 LGHNA, CDR2 YSLEER. In DNA, the CDR3 is TGCGCCAGCAGCCAAGTTGCGGGGGGCTCCTACGAGCAGTACGTC. This codes for CASSQVAGGSYEQYV.

Only a few counts were recorded for this clonotype. V and J are TRBV11-3 and TRBJ2-2; D gene uncertain. The CDR3 is 13 residues long. The germline V gene encodes CDR1 SGHNT and CDR2 YENEEA. V lost 3 bases and J lost 9, with 11 bases in between. The CDR3 DNA follows: TGTGCCAGCAGCTTCGACCGTGAGCGGGAGCTGTTTTTT. Residues: CASSFDRERELFF.

This chain uses TRBV15 with TRBJ2-1; TRBD1 matches 7 bases. The V gene end was trimmed by 3 bases and the J gene end by 4 bases; junction bases not matched to a gene: 3. Germline V gene lookup returns CDR1 LNHNV and CDR2 YYDKDF (reference sequence). The CDR3 extends over 14 amino acids. The DNA for the CDR3 is TGTGCCACCAGCAGTGACAGGGAATACAATGAGCAGTTCTTC. Translated: CATSSDREYNEQFF.

This clonotype occurred a few times. The chain uses TRBV13 and TRBJ2-7, with unresolved D. The germline V gene has CDR1 PRHDT and CDR2 FYEKMQ (reference sequence). V was cut by 2 bases and J by 0 bases, with 5 bases left in between. This CDR3 contains 13 residues. The CDR3 region has the DNA TGTGCCAGCAGCTTACGGAGCTCCTACGAGCAGTACTTC. Translated: CASSLRSSYEQYF. The entire variable domain, with the rest obtained from reference TRBV13 and TRBJ2-7, is as follows: AAGVIQSPRHLIKEKRETATLKCYPIPRHDTVYWYQQGPGQDPQFLISFYEKMQSDKGSIPDRFSAQQFSDYHSELNMSSLELGDSALYFCASSLRSSYEQYFGPGTRLTVT.

The V and J genes are TRBV21-1 and TRBJ1-6; no DNA check was done on the table's D call, TRBD1. TRBV21-1 is given as a pseudogene. CDR3 length: 15 amino acids. The CDR3 bases are TGTGCCAGCAGCGCCCCCTGCGTCTACAATTCACCCCTCCACTTT. Its translation is CASSAPCVYNSPLHF.

This clonotype showed up many times. Since a much larger clone is just one base distant, this may be a read error. V usage is TRBV10-3 and J usage is TRBJ1-5, with 7 bases lining up with TRBD1. The CDR3 sequence is 13 residues long. Germline V gene sequence: CDR1 ENHRY, CDR2 SYGVKD. Trimming removed 6 bases from V and 3 bases from J; junction bases left unmatched: 2. DNA for the CDR3: TGTGCCATCAGGGGGACAGACAATCAGCCCCAGCATTTT. Amino acid sequence: CAIRGTDNQPQHF.

This clonotype was picked up a small number of times. This chain connects TRBV15 to TRBJ2-5; no clear D. Germline V CDR1 and CDR2: LNHNV, YYDKDF (reference sequence). The CDR3 runs to 13 residues. The germline V and J ends were trimmed by 0 bases and 1 base, with 3 bases remaining between them. The CDR3 is CATSREPQETQYF. For the CDR3, the DNA is TGTGCCACCAGCAGAGAACCCCAAGAGACCCAGTACTTC.

The chain carries TRBV12-3 or TRBV12-4 and TRBJ1-6, with D hard to call. Trimming pared 4 bases from V and 7 bases from J, leaving 11 bases between. The CDR3 runs 14 residues. The chain's CDR3 is CASSSLGGNSPLHF. For the CDR3, the DNA is TGTGCCAGCAGTTCCCTGGGCGGAAATTCACCCCTCCACTTT.

This rearrangement joins TRBV28 to TRBJ1-1; D remains ambiguous. The CDR3 length is 14 residues. Trimming pared 2 bases from V and 0 bases from J, leaving 7 bases between. Germline V gene sequence: CDR1 MDHEN, CDR2 SYDVKM. CDR3 in DNA: TGTGCCAGCAGTTTACTGACCATGAACACTGAAGCTTTCTTT. It translates to CASSLLTMNTEAFF.

V usage is TRBV4-3 and J usage is TRBJ2-3; D not certain. Looked up from germline, CDR1 is LGHNA and CDR2 is YSLEER. Trimming took off 1 base at V and 2 bases at J, with 13 bases between the two ends. The CDR3 extends over 16 amino acids. CDR3 in DNA: TGCGCCAGCAGCCAAGGCACCAATATCCCCACAGATACGCAGTATTTT. Its protein product is CASSQGTNIPTDTQYF.

Worth noting for this clonotype: With a much larger clone just one base away, this may be a read error. V usage is TRBV6-2 or TRBV6-3 and J usage is TRBJ1-4; D gene ambiguous. Trimming left V 5 bases short and J 0 bases short, with 19 bases between. The CDR3 covers 18 residues. CDR1 and CDR2 (germline): MNHEY, SVGEGT. In nucleotides, the CDR3 is TGTGCCAGCAGTCATTCACCGGGTGAGCCTGCAACTAATGAAAAACTGTTTTTT. It translates to CASSHSPGEPATNEKLFF.

In its sample, this clonotype was seen a few times. The rearrangement joins TRBV20-1 to TRBJ1-4; possibly TRBD1 for D (6 bases). Trimming cost V 2 bases and J 2 bases, with 15 bases left between them. Germline V CDR1 and CDR2: DFQATT, SNEGSKA (reference sequence). This CDR3 is 16 amino acids long. In nucleotides, the CDR3 is TGCAGTGCTAGACCTCCAAGGGGGAACACTAATGAAAAACTGTTTTTT. Translation: CSARPPRGNTNEKLFF.

This clonotype has only a few counts. The chain is built from TRBV6-2 or TRBV6-3 and TRBJ1-1; D is unresolved. V lost 8 bases, J lost 0 bases, and 10 bases lay in between. The CDR3 is 13 residues long. CDR1 is MNHEY and CDR2 is SVGEGT in the germline V gene. The CDR3 DNA reads TGTGCCAGCTATAGAAGTTTGAACACTGAAGCTTTCTTT. This encodes CASYRSLNTEAFF.

There are a few counts of this clonotype. V is TRBV7-6 and J is TRBJ1-1, with D uncertain. Trimming removed 5 bases from V and 4 bases from J, with 14 bases in between. Germline V lookup: CDR1 SGHVS, CDR2 FNYEAQ. This CDR3 has 14 amino acids. Written as DNA, the CDR3 is TGTGCCAGCAGCGGAACCACACCGGGCACTGAAGCTTTCTTT. Its translation is CASSGTTPGTEAFF.

The chain links TRBV5-1 to TRBJ2-5; the match to TRBD1 covers 9 bases. The CDR3 covers 15 residues. Germline lookup yields CDR1 SGHRS and CDR2 YFSETQ. With 2 bases clipped from V and 4 bases from J, the junction kept 6 bases outside the gene matches. The CDR3 sequence is CASSFGTGRGETQYF. The CDR3 coding sequence is TGCGCCAGCAGCTTTGGGACAGGGAGGGGAGAGACCCAGTACTTC.

The V call is TRBV6-6, the J call TRBJ2-5; the D call may be TRBD1 or TRBD2 (5 bases each). The CDR3 contains 12 residues. Per the germline V gene, CDR1 is MNHNY and CDR2 is SVGAGI (reference sequence). Trimming removed 6 bases at V and 5 bases at J, with 10 bases between. CDR3 loop: CASSRDVETQYF. CDR3 bases: TGTGCCAGCAGCAGGGACGTGGAGACCCAGTACTTC.

This clonotype was found a few times. DNA of the CDR3: TGTGCCAGCAGCCCAGTAGGAAGGGGCCCCCTCACCACTGAAGCTTTCTTT. Its protein product is CASSPVGRGPLTTEAFF. The J gene is TRBJ1-1, the V gene TRBV7-9, with D possibly TRBD1 on 5 matching bases. Per the germline V gene, CDR1 is SEHNR and CDR2 is FQNEAQ (reference sequence). This CDR3 region has 17 residues. Between the trimmed V and J ends, which lost 5 bases and 4 bases, there was a span of 23 bases.

V is TRBV5-1 and J is TRBJ2-6; D may be TRBD2 (5 bases). Deletions cut 6 bases from V and 7 bases from J, with 11 bases between. Germline V lookup: CDR1 SGHRS, CDR2 YFSETQ. The CDR3 contains 13 residues. CDR3 sequence (DNA): TGCGCCAGCACACTAGACGGTGCCAACGTCCTGACTTTC. This sequence encodes CASTLDGANVLTF.